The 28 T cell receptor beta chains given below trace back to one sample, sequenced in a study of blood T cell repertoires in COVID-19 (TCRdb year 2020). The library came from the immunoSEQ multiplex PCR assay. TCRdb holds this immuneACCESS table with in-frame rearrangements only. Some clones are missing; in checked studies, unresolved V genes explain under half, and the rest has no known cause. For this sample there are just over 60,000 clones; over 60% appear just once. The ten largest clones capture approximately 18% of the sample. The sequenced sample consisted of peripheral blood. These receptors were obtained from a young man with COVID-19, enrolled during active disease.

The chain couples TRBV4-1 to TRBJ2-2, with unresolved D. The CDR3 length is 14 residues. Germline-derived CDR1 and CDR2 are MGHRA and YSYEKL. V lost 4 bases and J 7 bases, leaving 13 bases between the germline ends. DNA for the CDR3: TGCGCCAGCAGCCTTACCTCGACAAGCGGGGAGCTGTTTTTT. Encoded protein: CASSLTSTSGELFF.

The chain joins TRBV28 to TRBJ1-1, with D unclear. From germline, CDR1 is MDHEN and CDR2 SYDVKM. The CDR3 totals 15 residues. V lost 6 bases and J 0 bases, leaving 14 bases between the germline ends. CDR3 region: CASRILGFLNTEAFF. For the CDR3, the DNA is TGTGCCAGCAGGATACTAGGGTTCTTGAACACTGAAGCTTTCTTT.

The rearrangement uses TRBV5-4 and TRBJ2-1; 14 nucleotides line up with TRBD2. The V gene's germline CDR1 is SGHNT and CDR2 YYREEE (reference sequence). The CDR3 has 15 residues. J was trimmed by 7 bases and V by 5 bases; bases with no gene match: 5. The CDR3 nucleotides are TGTGCCAGCAGGGAGGGACTAGCGGGGGTTAATGAGCAGTTCTTC. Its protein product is CASREGLAGVNEQFF.

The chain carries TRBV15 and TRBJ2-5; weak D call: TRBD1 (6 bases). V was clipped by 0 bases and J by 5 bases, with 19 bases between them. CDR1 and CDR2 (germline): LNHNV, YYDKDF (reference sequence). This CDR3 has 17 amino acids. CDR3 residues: CATSRDRRQGPWETQYF. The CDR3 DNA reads TGTGCCACCAGCAGAGATAGAAGGCAGGGGCCATGGGAGACCCAGTACTTC.

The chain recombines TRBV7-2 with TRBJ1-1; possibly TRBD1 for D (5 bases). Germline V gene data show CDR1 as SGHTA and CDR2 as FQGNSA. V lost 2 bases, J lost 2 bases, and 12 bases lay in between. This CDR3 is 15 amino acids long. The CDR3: CASSLQQGFNTEAFF. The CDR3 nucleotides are TGTGCCAGCAGCTTACAGCAGGGTTTCAACACTGAAGCTTTCTTT.

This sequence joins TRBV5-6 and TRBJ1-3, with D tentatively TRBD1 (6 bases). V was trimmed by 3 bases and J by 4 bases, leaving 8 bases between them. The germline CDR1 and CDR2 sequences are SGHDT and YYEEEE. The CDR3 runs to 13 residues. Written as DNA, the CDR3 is TGTGCCAGCAGCTCACAGGGAGGAAACACCATATATTTT. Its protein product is CASSSQGGNTIYF.

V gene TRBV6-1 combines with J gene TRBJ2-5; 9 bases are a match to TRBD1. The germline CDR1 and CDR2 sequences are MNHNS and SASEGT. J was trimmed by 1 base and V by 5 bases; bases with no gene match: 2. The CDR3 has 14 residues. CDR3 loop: CASSWDRAQETQYF. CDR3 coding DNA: TGTGCCAGCAGTTGGGACAGGGCCCAAGAGACCCAGTACTTC.

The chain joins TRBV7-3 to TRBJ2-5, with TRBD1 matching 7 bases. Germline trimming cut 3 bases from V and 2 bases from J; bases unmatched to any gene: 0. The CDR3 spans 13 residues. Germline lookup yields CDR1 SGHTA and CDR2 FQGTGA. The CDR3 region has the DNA TGTGCCAGCAGCTTGGGACAGCAAGAGACCCAGTACTTC. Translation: CASSLGQQETQYF.

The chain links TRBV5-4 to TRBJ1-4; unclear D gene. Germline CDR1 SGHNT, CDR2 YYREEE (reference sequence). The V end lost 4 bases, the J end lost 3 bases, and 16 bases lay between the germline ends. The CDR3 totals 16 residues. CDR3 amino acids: CASSPFGGPPNEKLFF. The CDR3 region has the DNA TGTGCCAGCAGCCCCTTTGGAGGGCCGCCTAATGAAAAACTGTTTTTT.

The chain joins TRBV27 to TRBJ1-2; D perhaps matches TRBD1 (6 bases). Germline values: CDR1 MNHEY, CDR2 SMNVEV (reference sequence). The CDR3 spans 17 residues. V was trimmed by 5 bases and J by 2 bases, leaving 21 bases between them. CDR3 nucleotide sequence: TGTGCCAGCAGTCCGTACCCATCCGGGACAAAAAACTATGGCTACACCTTC. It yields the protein CASSPYPSGTKNYGYTF.

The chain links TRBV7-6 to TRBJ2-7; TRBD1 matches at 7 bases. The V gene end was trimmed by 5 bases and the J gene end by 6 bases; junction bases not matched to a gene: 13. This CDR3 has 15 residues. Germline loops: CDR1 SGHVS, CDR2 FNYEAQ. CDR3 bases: TGTGCCAGCAGCCCCCGGGACAGTCAGTTTTCCGAGCAGTACTTC. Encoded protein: CASSPRDSQFSEQYF.

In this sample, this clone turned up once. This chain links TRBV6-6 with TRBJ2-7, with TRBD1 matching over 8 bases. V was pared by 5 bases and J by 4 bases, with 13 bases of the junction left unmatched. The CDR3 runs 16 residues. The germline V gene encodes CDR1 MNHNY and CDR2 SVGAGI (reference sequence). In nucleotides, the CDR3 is TGTGCCAGCAGTGGAGGACAGGGCCCGAATCCATACGAGCAGTACTTC. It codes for CASSGGQGPNPYEQYF.

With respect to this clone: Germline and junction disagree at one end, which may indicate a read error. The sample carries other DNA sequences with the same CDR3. CDR3 DNA: TGCGCCAGCAGCCTTCTTCCGGGTGGATTAAACACTGAGGCTTTCTTT. Translated: CASSLLPGGLNTEAFF. The chain uses TRBV4-1 and TRBJ1-1; no clear D. The V gene's germline CDR1 is MGHRA and CDR2 YSYEKL. The CDR3 covers 16 residues.

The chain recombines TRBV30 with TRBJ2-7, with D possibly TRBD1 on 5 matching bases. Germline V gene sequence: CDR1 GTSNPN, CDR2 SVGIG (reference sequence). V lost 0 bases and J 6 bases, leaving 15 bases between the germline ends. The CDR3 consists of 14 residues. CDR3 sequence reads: CAWSVSAPRGEQYF. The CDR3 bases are TGTGCCTGGAGTGTAAGTGCCCCTAGGGGCGAGCAGTACTTC.

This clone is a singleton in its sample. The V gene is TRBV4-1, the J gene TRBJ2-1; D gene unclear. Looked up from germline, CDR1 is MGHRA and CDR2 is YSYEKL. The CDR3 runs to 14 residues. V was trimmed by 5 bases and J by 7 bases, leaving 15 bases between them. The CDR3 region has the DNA TGCGCCAGCAGCGTGCAGACCGCACAGAATGAGCAGTTCTTC. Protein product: CASSVQTAQNEQFF.

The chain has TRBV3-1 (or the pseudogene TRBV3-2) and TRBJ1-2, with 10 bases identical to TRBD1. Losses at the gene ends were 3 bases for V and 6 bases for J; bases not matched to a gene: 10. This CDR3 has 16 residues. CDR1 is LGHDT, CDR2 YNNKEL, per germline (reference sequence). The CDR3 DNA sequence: TGTGCCAGCAGCCAGCCTAGACAGGGGGCGAGGCATGGCTACACCTTC. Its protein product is CASSQPRQGARHGYTF.

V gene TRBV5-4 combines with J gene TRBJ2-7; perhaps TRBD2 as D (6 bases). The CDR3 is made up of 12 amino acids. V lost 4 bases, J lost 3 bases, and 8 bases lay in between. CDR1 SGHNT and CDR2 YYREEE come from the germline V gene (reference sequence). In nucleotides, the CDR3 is TGTGCCAGCAGCCTCGGGGGCTACGAGCAGTACTTC. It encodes CASSLGGYEQYF.

CDR3 coding DNA: TGTGCCACCAGTGACCGGGGACAGGGGAGCGGCTATGGCTACACCTTC. It encodes CATSDRGQGSGYGYTF. The chain couples TRBV24-1 to TRBJ1-2; 10 positions agree with TRBD1. Per the germline V gene, CDR1 is KGHDR and CDR2 is SFDVKD. The CDR3 consists of 16 residues. V lost 4 bases, J lost 4 bases, and 8 bases stayed unmatched.

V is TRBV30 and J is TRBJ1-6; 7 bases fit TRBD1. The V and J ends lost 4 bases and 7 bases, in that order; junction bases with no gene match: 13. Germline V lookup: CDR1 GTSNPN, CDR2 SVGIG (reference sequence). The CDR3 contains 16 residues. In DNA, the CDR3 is TGTGCCTGGAACCACCGACAGGGCCGGGGAAATTCACCCCTCCACTTT. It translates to CAWNHRQGRGNSPLHF.

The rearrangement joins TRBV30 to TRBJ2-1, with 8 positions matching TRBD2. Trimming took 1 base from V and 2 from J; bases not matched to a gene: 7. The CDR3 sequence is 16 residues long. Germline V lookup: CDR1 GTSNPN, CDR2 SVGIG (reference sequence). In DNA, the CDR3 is TGTGCCTGGAGTGGAAGCGGGAGTAGGCCCTACAATGAGCAGTTCTTC. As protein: CAWSGSGSRPYNEQFF.

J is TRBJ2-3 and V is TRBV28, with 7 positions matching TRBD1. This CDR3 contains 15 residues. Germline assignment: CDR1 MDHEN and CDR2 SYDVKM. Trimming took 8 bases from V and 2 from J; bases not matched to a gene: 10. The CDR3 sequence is CASEQGQGDTDTQYF. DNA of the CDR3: TGTGCCAGCGAACAGGGGCAGGGGGACACAGATACGCAGTATTTT.

CDR3 in DNA: TGTGCCAGCGGAGTTTCCTATAATTCACCCCTCCACTTT. It codes for CASGVSYNSPLHF. The chain carries TRBV3-1 (or the pseudogene TRBV3-2) and TRBJ1-6; D call uncertain. The V gene lost 8 bases and the J gene lost 1 base, with 6 bases spanning the gap. This CDR3 comprises 13 residues. Germline V CDR1 and CDR2: LGHDT, YNNKEL (reference sequence).

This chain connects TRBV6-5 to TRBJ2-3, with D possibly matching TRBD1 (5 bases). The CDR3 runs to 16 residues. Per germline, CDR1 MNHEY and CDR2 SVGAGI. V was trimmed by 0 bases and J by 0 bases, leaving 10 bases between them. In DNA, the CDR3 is TGTGCCAGCAGTTACTCAGTGACAGCTAGCACAGATACGCAGTATTTT. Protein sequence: CASSYSVTASTDTQYF.

The CDR3 here is CATLDRAFSGANVLTF. The DNA for the CDR3 is TGTGCCACGTTAGACAGGGCTTTCTCTGGGGCCAACGTCCTGACTTTC. This sequence joins TRBV10-3 and TRBJ2-6, with 7 bases that match TRBD1. The junction had 9 bases not matched to a gene; V was cut back by 10 bases and J by 0 bases. This CDR3 has 16 residues. The germline CDR1 and CDR2 sequences are ENHRY and SYGVKD.

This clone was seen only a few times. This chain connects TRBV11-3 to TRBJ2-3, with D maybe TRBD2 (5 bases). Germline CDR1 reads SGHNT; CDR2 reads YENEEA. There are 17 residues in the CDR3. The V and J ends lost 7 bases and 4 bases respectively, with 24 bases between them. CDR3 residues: CASTPRSTAAPADTQYF. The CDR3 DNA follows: TGTGCCAGCACCCCCCGGTCCACAGCGGCCCCCGCAGATACGCAGTATTTT. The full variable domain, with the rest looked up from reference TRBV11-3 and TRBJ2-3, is EAGVVQSPRYKIIEKKQPVAFWCNPISGHNTLYWYLQNLGQGPELLIRYENEEAVDDSQLPKDRFSAERLKGVDSTLKIQPAELGDSAVYLCASTPRSTAAPADTQYFGPGTRLTVL.

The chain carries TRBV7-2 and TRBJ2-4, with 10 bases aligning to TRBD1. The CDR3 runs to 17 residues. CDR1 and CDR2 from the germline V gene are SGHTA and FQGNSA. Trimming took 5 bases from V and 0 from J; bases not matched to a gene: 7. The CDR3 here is CASSPGQGGQAKNIQYF. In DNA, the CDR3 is TGTGCCAGCAGCCCCGGACAGGGGGGGCAAGCCAAAAACATTCAGTACTTC. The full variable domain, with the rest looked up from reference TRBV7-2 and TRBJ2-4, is GAGVSQSPSNKVTEKGKDVELRCDPISGHTALYWYRQSLGQGLEFLIYFQGNSAPDKSGLPSDRFSAERTGGSVSTLTIQRTQQEDSAVYLCASSPGQGGQAKNIQYFGAGTRLSVL.

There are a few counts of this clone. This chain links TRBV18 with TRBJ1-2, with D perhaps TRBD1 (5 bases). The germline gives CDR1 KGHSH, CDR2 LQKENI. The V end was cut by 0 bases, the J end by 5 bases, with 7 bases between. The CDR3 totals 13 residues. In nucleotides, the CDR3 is TGTGCCAGCTCACCACCAGACAGATATGGCTACACCTTC. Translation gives CASSPPDRYGYTF.

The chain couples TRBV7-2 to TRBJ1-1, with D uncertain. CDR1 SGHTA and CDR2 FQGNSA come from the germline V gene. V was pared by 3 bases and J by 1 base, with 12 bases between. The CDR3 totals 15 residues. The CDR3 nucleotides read TGTGCCAGCAGCTTCGGGGTAAAAACGAACACTGAAGCTTTCTTT. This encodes CASSFGVKTNTEAFF.